This T cell receptor beta chain is drawn from a study of blood T cell repertoires in COVID-19. Study at large: Researchers got acute and convalescent COVID-19 samples from the United States, Italy and Spain.

This clone has more than one count but fewer than ten. The CDR3 length is 12 residues. Germline V gene data show CDR1 as LGHDT and CDR2 as YNNKEL (reference sequence). Trimming cost V 4 bases and J 6 bases, with 7 bases left between them. Per the original data handling: The authors estimated nucleated cell counts from reference gene primer amplification. The repertoire was sequenced with immunoSEQ multiplex PCR; TCRdb's copy has only in-frame clones and lacks some. V, J and clone size derive from that table, while D and trimming were established from the DNA sequence. The sample shows roughly 220,000 clones, 86% of them seen only once.

J is TRBJ2-1 and V is TRBV3-1 (or the pseudogene TRBV3-2); no clear D. The sequence came from a man older than 75 with acute or convalescent COVID-19. The source material was peripheral blood. The CDR3 protein is CASSPSGNEQFF. In nucleotides, the CDR3 is TGTGCCAGCAGCCCATCGGGCAATGAGCAGTTCTTC.